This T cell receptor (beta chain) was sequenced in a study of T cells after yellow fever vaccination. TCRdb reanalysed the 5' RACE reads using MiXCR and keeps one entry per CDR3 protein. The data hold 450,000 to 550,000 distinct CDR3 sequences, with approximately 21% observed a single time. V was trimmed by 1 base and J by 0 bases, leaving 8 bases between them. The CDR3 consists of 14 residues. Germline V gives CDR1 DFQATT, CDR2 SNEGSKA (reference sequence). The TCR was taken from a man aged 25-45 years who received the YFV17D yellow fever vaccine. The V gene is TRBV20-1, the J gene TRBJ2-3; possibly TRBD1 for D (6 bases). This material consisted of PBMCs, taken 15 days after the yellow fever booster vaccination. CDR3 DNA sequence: TGCAGTGCTAGAGGGGACACAAGCACAGATACGCAGTATTTT. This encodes CSARGDTSTDTQYF.